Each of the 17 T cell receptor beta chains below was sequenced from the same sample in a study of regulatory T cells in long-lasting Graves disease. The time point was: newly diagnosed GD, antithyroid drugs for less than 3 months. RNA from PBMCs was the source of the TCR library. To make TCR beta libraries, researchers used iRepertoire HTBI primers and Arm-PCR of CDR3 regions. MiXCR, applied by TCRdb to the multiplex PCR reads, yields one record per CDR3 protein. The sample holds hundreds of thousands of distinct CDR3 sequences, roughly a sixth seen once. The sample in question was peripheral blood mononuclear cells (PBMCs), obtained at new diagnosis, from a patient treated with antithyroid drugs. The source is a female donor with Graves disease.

The CDR3 coding sequence is TGTGCCAGTAGTATAGATGAAAGCAATCAGCCCCAGCATTTT. It encodes CASSIDESNQPQHF. The chain joins TRBV19 to TRBJ1-5; D gene unclear. The CDR3 is made up of 14 amino acids. V dropped 0 bases and J dropped 1 base, with 4 bases sitting between them. Germline V lookup: CDR1 LNHDA, CDR2 SQIVND (reference sequence).

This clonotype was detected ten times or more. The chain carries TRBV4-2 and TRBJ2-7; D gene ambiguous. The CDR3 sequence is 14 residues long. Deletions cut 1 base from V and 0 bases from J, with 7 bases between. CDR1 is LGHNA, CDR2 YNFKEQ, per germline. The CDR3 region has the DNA TGTGCCAGCAGCCAAGGACCAGGCTCCTACGAGCAGTACTTC. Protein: CASSQGPGSYEQYF.

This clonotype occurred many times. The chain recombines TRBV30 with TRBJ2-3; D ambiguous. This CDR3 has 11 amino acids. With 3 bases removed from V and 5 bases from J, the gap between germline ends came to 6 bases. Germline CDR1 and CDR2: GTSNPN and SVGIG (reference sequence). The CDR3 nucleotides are TGTGCCTGGAGCGAGCTAGATACGCAGTATTTT. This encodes CAWSELDTQYF.

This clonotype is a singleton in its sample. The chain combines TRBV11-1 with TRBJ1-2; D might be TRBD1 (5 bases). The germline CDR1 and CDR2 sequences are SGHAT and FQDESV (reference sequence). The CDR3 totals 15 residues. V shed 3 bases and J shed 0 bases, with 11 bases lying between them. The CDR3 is CASSLRAGSNYGYTF. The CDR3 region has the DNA TGTGCCAGCAGCTTGAGGGCAGGGTCTAACTATGGCTACACCTTC. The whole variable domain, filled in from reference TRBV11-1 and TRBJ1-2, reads EAEVAQSPRYKITEKSQAVAFWCDPISGHATLYWYRQILGQGPELLVQFQDESVVDDSQLPKDRFSAERLKGVDSTLKIQPAELGDSAMYLCASSLRAGSNYGYTFGSGTRLTVV.

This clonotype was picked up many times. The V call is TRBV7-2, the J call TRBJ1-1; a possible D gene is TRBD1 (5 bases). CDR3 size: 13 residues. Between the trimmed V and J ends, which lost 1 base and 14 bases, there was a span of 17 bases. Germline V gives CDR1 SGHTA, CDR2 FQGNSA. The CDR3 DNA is TGTGCCAGCAGCTTAGTGGGGGGTGGCCCAAGGTTCTTT. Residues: CASSLVGGGPRFF. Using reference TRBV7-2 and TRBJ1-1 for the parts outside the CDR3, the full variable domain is GAGVSQSPSNKVTEKGKDVELRCDPISGHTALYWYRQSLGQGLEFLIYFQGNSAPDKSGLPSDRFSAERTGGSVSTLTIQRTQQEDSAVYLCASSLVGGGPRFFGQGTRLTVV.

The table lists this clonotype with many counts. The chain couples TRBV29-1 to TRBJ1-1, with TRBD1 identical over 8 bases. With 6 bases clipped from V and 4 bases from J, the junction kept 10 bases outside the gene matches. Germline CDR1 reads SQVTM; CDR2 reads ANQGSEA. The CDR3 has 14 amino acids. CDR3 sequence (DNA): TGCAGCGTACATTCTTGGACAGGGACCACTGAAGCTTTCTTT. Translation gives CSVHSWTGTTEAFF.

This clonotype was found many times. As DNA, the CDR3 is TGTGCCAGCACCCCCAGGACGGGGGCTTCCAATCAGCCCCAGCATTTT. Its protein product is CASTPRTGASNQPQHF. The chain couples TRBV28 to TRBJ1-5, with a weak D call TRBD1 (6 bases). The germline V gene has CDR1 MDHEN and CDR2 SYDVKM. The CDR3 has 16 residues. Trimming pared 7 bases from V and 3 bases from J, leaving 19 bases between.

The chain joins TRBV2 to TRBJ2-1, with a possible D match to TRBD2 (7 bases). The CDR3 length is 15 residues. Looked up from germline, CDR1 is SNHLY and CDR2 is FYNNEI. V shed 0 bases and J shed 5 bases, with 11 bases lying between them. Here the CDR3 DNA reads TGTGCCAGCAGTGAAGCGGGGGGGCCTAACAATGAGCAGTTCTTC. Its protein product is CASSEAGGPNNEQFF.

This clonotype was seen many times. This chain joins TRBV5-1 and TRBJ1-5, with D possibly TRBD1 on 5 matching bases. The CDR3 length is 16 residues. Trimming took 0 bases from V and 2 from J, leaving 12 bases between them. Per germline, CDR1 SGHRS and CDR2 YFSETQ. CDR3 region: CASSLGTPGGNQPQHF. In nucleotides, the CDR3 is TGCGCCAGCAGCTTGGGGACTCCGGGGGGCAATCAGCCCCAGCATTTT.

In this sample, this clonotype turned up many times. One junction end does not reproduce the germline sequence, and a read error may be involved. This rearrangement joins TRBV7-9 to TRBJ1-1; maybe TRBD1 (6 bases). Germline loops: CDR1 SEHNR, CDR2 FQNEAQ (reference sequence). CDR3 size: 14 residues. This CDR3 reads CASSQQGSATEAFF. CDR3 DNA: TGCGCCAGCAGCCAGCAGGGGTCGGCCACTGAAGCTTTCTTT.

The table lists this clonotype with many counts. CDR3 sequence: CSARSGNSYEQYF. CDR3 DNA: TGCAGTGCTAGAAGCGGGAACTCCTACGAGCAGTACTTC. J is TRBJ2-7 and V is TRBV20-1, with 7 bases identical to TRBD2. Per germline, CDR1 DFQATT and CDR2 SNEGSKA (reference sequence). The CDR3 is 13 residues long. V dropped 2 bases and J dropped 0; count of bases not matched to a gene: 1.

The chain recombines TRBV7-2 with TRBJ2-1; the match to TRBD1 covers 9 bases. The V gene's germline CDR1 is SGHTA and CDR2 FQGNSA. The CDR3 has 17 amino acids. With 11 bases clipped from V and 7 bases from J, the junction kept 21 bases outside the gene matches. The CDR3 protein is CACSGDGTGPLGNEQFF. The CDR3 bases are TGTGCCTGCTCTGGGGACGGGACAGGGCCCTTGGGTAATGAGCAGTTCTTC. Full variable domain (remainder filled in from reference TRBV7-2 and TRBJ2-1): GAGVSQSPSNKVTEKGKDVELRCDPISGHTALYWYRQSLGQGLEFLIYFQGNSAPDKSGLPSDRFSAERTGGSVSTLTIQRTQQEDSAVYLCACSGDGTGPLGNEQFFGPGTRLTVL.

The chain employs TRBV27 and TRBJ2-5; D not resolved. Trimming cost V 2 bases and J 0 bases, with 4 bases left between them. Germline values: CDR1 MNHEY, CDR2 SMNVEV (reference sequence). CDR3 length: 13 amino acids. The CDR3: CASSLKYQETQYF. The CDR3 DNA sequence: TGTGCCAGCAGTTTAAAGTACCAAGAGACCCAGTACTTC.

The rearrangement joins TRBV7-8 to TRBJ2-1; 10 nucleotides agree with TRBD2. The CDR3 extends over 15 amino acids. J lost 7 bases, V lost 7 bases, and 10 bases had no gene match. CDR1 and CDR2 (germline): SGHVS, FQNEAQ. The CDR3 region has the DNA TGTGCCAGCAAATCAGCGGGAGGGCCGGCTAATGAGCAGTTCTTC. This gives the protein CASKSAGGPANEQFF.

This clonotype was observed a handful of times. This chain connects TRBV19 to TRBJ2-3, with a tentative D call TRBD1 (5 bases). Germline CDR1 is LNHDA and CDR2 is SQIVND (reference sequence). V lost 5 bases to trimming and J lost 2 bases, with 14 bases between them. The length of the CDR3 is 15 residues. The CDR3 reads CASSPPGWDTDTQYF. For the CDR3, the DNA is TGTGCCAGTAGTCCCCCAGGGTGGGACACAGATACGCAGTATTTT.

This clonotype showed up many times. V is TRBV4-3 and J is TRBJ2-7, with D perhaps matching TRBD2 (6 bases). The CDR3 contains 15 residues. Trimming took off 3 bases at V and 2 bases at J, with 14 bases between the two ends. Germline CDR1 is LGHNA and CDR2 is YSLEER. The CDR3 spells CASSHIAEPTYEQYF. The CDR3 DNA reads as TGCGCCAGCAGCCACATAGCGGAACCTACCTACGAGCAGTACTTC.

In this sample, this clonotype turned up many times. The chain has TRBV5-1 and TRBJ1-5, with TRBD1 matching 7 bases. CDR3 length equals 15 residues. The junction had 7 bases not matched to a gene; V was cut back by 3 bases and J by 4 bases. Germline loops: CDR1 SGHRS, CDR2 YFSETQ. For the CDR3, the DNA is TGCGCCAGCAGCTGGACGGGACAGCCTAATCAGCCCCAGCATTTT. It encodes CASSWTGQPNQPQHF.